This T cell receptor (beta chain) came from a study of control samples from healthy donors and cancer patients. The data were produced by immunoSEQ multiplex PCR, yet TCRdb's version contains in-frame clones alone and is incomplete. The sample shows 75,000 to 95,000 clones, 85% to 90% of them seen only once. Losses at the gene ends were 2 bases for V and 2 bases for J; bases not matched to a gene: 6. Germline values: CDR1 MNHEY, CDR2 SVGEGT. This CDR3 comprises 16 residues. Sequenced input: PBMCs. The chain joins TRBV6-2 or TRBV6-3 to TRBJ2-3; 8 positions match TRBD2. The source of this sequence is a woman in her forties or fifties with colorectal cancer. The CDR3, as DNA: TGTGCCAGCAGTTACAAGGCGGGGGGAACCACAGATACGCAGTATTTT. Encoded protein: CASSYKAGGTTDTQYF.